The 26 T cell receptor beta chains below were found in one sample sequenced in a study of regulatory and conventional T cells in RAG deficiency. Sequencing was performed with immunoSEQ multiplex PCR; in TCRdb, only in-frame clones are kept and a portion is missing. The table has tens of thousands of clones, 90% to 97% seen once. Genomic DNA came from blood conventional CD4+ T cells gated CD25-low CD127-high. These data were also reused for a study on regulatory T cells. From that report: The PCR used 52 TRBV and 13 TRBJ primers.

The specimen was CD25- CD4+ T cells sorted from blood. These receptors all come from a human donor in good health.

The rearrangement joins TRBV5-6 to TRBJ2-7; no clear D. CDR1 and CDR2 from the germline V gene are SGHDT and YYEEEE. This CDR3 is built from 14 residues. Deletions cut 5 bases from V and 2 bases from J, with 14 bases between. CDR3 bases: TGTGCCAGCAGGCAAGGAGTAGCCCCCTACGAGCAGTACTTC. Its translation is CASRQGVAPYEQYF.

The gene calls are TRBV5-4 and TRBJ2-1; no clear D gene. This CDR3 spans 19 amino acids. Germline CDR1 reads SGHNT; CDR2 reads YYREEE (reference sequence). V lost 0 bases to trimming and J lost 0 bases, with 19 bases between them. The CDR3 spells CASSLGSIAPANSYNEQFF. CDR3 bases: TGTGCCAGCAGCTTGGGTTCGATTGCGCCTGCAAACTCCTACAATGAGCAGTTCTTC.

The chain has TRBV19 and TRBJ2-6; D perhaps matches TRBD1 (6 bases). The V and J ends lost 4 bases and 8 bases respectively, with 15 bases between them. Per the germline V gene, CDR1 is LNHDA and CDR2 is SQIVND (reference sequence). The CDR3 runs 15 residues. The CDR3 region has the DNA TGTGCCAGTAGTACCTTCACAGGGACCCCCAACGTCCTGACTTTC. Its protein product is CASSTFTGTPNVLTF.

V and J are TRBV15 and TRBJ2-3, with TRBD1 matching 8 bases. With 4 bases clipped from V and 0 bases from J, the junction kept 3 bases outside the gene matches. Germline values: CDR1 LNHNV, CDR2 YYDKDF (reference sequence). The CDR3 consists of 15 residues. This CDR3 reads CATSTRDRSTDTQYF. The CDR3, as DNA: TGTGCCACCAGCACCCGGGACAGGAGCACAGATACGCAGTATTTT.

The V gene is TRBV6-6, the J gene TRBJ2-2, with 8 nucleotides matching TRBD1. V shed 10 bases, J shed 1 base, and the junction held 8 bases outside the gene matches. The length of the CDR3 is 15 residues. Germline V gives CDR1 MNHNY, CDR2 SVGAGI (reference sequence). The CDR3 protein is CATRPGTGNTGELFF. The CDR3 DNA sequence: TGTGCCACCAGACCCGGGACAGGGAACACCGGGGAGCTGTTTTTT.

This clone was observed once. V and J are TRBV7-9 and TRBJ2-2; TRBD2 might be the D (5 bases). Looked up from germline, CDR1 is SEHNR and CDR2 is FQNEAQ (reference sequence). V was clipped by 3 bases and J by 4 bases, with 15 bases between them. The CDR3 length is 16 residues. CDR3 coding DNA: TGTGCCAGCAGCTTCAGGACTGCTCTTTTCACCGGGGAGCTGTTTTTT. It translates to CASSFRTALFTGELFF.

This clone was seen just once. The rearrangement links TRBV9 to TRBJ1-2, with 11 bases aligning to TRBD1. The CDR3 has 14 amino acids. Unmatched junction bases numbered 5, after V lost 3 bases and J lost 7 bases. Germline V CDR1 and CDR2: SGDLS, YYNGEE. CDR3 DNA sequence: TGTGCCAGCAGCGCCGGACAGGGGGCGATTGGCTACACCTTC. It specifies CASSAGQGAIGYTF.

The CDR3 sequence is CASRGADLGTQYF. The CDR3 coding sequence is TGTGCCAGCAGGGGGGCAGATCTTGGGACCCAGTACTTC. V and J are TRBV11-1 and TRBJ2-5; the D gene is possibly TRBD1 (6 bases). The CDR3 is 13 residues long. Trimming pared 6 bases from V and 7 bases from J, leaving 15 bases between. The germline CDR1 and CDR2 sequences are SGHAT and FQDESV (reference sequence).

The chain carries TRBV5-1 and TRBJ2-7; TRBD2 matches at 11 bases. Germline V gene lookup returns CDR1 SGHRS and CDR2 YFSETQ. The J segment lost 7 bases and the V segment lost 4 bases, leaving 10 bases of the junction unmatched. The CDR3 is made up of 15 amino acids. CDR3 bases: TGCGCCAGCAGCCATCCCGGGACTAGCGGCATAGAGCAGTACTTC. Residues: CASSHPGTSGIEQYF. Full variable domain (outside the CDR3, taken from reference TRBV5-1 and TRBJ2-7): KAGVTQTPRYLIKTRGQQVTLSCSPISGHRSVSWYQQTPGQGLQFLFEYFSETQRNKGNFPGRFSGRQFSNSRSEMNVSTLELGDSALYLCASSHPGTSGIEQYFGPGTRLTVT.

This clone was seen only once. The chain carries TRBV4-2 and TRBJ2-3, with a possible D match to TRBD2 (6 bases). V was pared by 3 bases and J by 10 bases, with 14 bases between. The germline V gene encodes CDR1 LGHNA and CDR2 YNFKEQ. This CDR3 contains 13 residues. CDR3 loop: CASSQVTSFAQYF. The CDR3 coding sequence is TGTGCCAGCAGCCAGGTCACTAGCTTTGCGCAGTATTTT.

The chain uses TRBV7-2 and TRBJ2-1; D is uncertain. The CDR3 contains 13 residues. V gave up 1 base and J gave up 10 bases, with 11 bases separating them. The germline V gene encodes CDR1 SGHTA and CDR2 FQGNSA. CDR3 sequence reads: CASSLDPHREQFF. The CDR3, as DNA: TGTGCCAGCAGCTTAGATCCCCATCGGGAGCAGTTCTTC.

The rearrangement uses TRBV19 and TRBJ1-6, with 10 bases aligning to TRBD1. This CDR3 has 16 residues. V shed 2 bases, J shed 9 bases, and the junction held 7 bases outside the gene matches. Germline loops: CDR1 LNHDA, CDR2 SQIVND (reference sequence). The CDR3: CASSILDGTGASPLHF. The CDR3 bases are TGTGCCAGTAGTATATTAGACGGGACAGGGGCTTCACCCCTCCACTTT.

The chain carries TRBV6-6 and TRBJ2-7, with 7 bases matching TRBD1. The CDR3 spans 15 residues. CDR1 and CDR2 from the germline V gene are MNHNY and SVGAGI (reference sequence). V gave up 5 bases and J gave up 2 bases; unmatched junction bases: 9. The CDR3: CASSDPTGVPYEQYF. The CDR3 DNA sequence: TGTGCCAGCAGTGACCCAACAGGGGTTCCCTACGAGCAGTACTTC.

CDR3 loop: CASSQVRTSGGAPDTQYF. CDR3 sequence (DNA): TGCGCCAGCAGCCAAGTCCGGACTAGCGGGGGGGCACCAGATACGCAGTATTTT. The chain employs TRBV4-1 and TRBJ2-3; TRBD2 aligns across 15 bases. This CDR3 has 18 amino acids. Trimming removed 1 base from V and 4 bases from J; junction bases left unmatched: 6. Germline V CDR1 and CDR2: MGHRA, YSYEKL.

The rearrangement uses TRBV7-2 and TRBJ1-5; 10 bases are shared with TRBD1. The CDR3 runs 16 residues. Germline V CDR1 and CDR2: SGHTA, FQGNSA. Trimming removed 3 bases from V and 7 bases from J; junction bases left unmatched: 9. In DNA form, the CDR3 reads TGTGCCAGCAGCTTGATGATGCCGGGACAGGGGCAGCCCCAGCATTTT. Translating gives CASSLMMPGQGQPQHF. The whole variable domain, filled in from reference TRBV7-2 and TRBJ1-5, reads GAGVSQSPSNKVTEKGKDVELRCDPISGHTALYWYRQSLGQGLEFLIYFQGNSAPDKSGLPSDRFSAERTGGSVSTLTIQRTQQEDSAVYLCASSLMMPGQGQPQHFGDGTRLSIL.

The chain's CDR3 is CSVSKRWQGGEKLFF. In nucleotides, the CDR3 is TGCAGCGTGTCGAAGAGGTGGCAGGGAGGTGAAAAACTGTTTTTT. The V gene is TRBV29-1, the J gene TRBJ1-4; TRBD1 might be the D (5 bases). Between the trimmed V and J ends, which lost 6 bases and 7 bases, there was a span of 21 bases. CDR3 size: 15 residues. Germline CDR1 is SQVTM and CDR2 is ANQGSEA.

A single count supports this clone. The chain employs TRBV7-8 and TRBJ1-1; D uncertain. Per the germline V gene, CDR1 is SGHVS and CDR2 is FQNEAQ. CDR3 length: 15 amino acids. Trimming took off 1 base at V and 4 bases at J, with 13 bases between the two ends. The CDR3 DNA is TGTGCCAGCAGCTTAGTTTCTCTTAGTGTCACTGAAGCTTTCTTT. This sequence encodes CASSLVSLSVTEAFF.

The CDR3 reads CASSFRQGGYGELFF. The CDR3 DNA reads TGTGCCAGCAGCTTTCGGCAGGGAGGTTACGGGGAGCTGTTTTTT. The V and J genes are TRBV5-5 and TRBJ2-2, with D possibly matching TRBD2 (6 bases). Trimming removed 2 bases at V and 7 bases at J, with 15 bases between. CDR1 SGHKS and CDR2 YYEKEE come from the germline V gene (reference sequence). CDR3 length: 15 residues.

Worth noting for this clone: The same CDR3 arises from other DNA sequences in this sample as well. The V gene is TRBV4-2, the J gene TRBJ1-6; 8 bases agree with TRBD1. CDR3 size: 15 residues. Germline trimming cut 5 bases from V and 5 bases from J; bases unmatched to any gene: 5. Per germline, CDR1 LGHNA and CDR2 YNFKEQ. CDR3 amino acids: CASSGQGSDNSPLHF. For the CDR3, the DNA is TGTGCCAGCAGCGGACAGGGTAGCGATAATTCACCCCTCCACTTT.

The V gene is TRBV4-1, the J gene TRBJ1-2; weak D call: TRBD1 (6 bases). Per germline, CDR1 MGHRA and CDR2 YSYEKL. Trimming took off 4 bases at V and 8 bases at J, with 17 bases between the two ends. This CDR3 is built from 14 residues. The CDR3 DNA reads TGCGCCAGCAGCCCATGGCTGGGGGCGCGAGGCTACACCTTC. Its protein product is CASSPWLGARGYTF.

This chain joins TRBV18 and TRBJ2-5, with TRBD2 identical over 9 bases. Germline lookup yields CDR1 KGHSH and CDR2 LQKENI. Trimming at V came to 2 bases and at J to 5 bases, leaving 12 bases not matched to a gene. The CDR3 is made up of 17 amino acids. The chain's CDR3 is CASSPRTSAKGVETQYF. The CDR3, as DNA: TGTGCCAGCTCACCAAGGACTAGCGCCAAGGGGGTGGAGACCCAGTACTTC.

This sequence joins TRBV19 and TRBJ1-4; 7 bases fit TRBD1. Germline CDR1 LNHDA, CDR2 SQIVND (reference sequence). This CDR3 is built from 14 residues. J lost 5 bases, V lost 6 bases, and 6 bases had no gene match. The CDR3 region is CASSAGTANEKLFF. CDR3 sequence (DNA): TGTGCCAGTAGCGCCGGGACAGCAAATGAAAAACTGTTTTTT.

J is TRBJ2-3 and V is TRBV5-1; perhaps TRBD2 as D (6 bases). This CDR3 has 17 residues. The germline V gene has CDR1 SGHRS and CDR2 YFSETQ. The V end lost 0 bases, the J end lost 4 bases, and 18 bases lay between the germline ends. The CDR3 coding sequence is TGCGCCAGCAGCTTGGGAGGGAGCGGGCCCTCCCCAGATACGCAGTATTTT. It specifies CASSLGGSGPSPDTQYF.

This clone was recorded a few times. The chain couples TRBV14 to TRBJ2-1; 14 positions agree with TRBD2. The CDR3 extends over 17 amino acids. CDR1 is SGHDN and CDR2 is FVKESK in the germline V gene. The trim removed 1 base at V and 7 bases at J, leaving 6 bases unmatched. The CDR3 DNA is TGTGCCAGCAGCCAAGGTCCCCGGACTAGCGGGAGGAATGAGCAGTTCTTC. This codes for CASSQGPRTSGRNEQFF.

A single count supports this clone. This chain joins TRBV18 and TRBJ1-2; 8 nucleotides line up with TRBD1. CDR3 length: 14 residues. V lost 3 bases, J lost 5 bases, and 5 bases stayed unmatched. Germline V gene sequence: CDR1 KGHSH, CDR2 LQKENI. The CDR3 coding sequence is TGTGCCAGCTCACCGGACCGGACAGGGTATGGCTACACCTTC. Translated, it gives CASSPDRTGYGYTF.

The chain links TRBV10-1 to TRBJ2-1, with TRBD2 matching 9 bases. The ends lost 6 bases at V and 8 bases at J; junction bases unmatched: 17. The CDR3 has 17 residues. CDR1 is WNHNN and CDR2 is SYGVQD in the germline V gene (reference sequence). DNA of the CDR3: TGCGCCAGCAGGGGGATATTTAGCGGGAGAGCCCTTTATGAGCAGTTCTTC. Translating gives CASRGIFSGRALYEQFF.